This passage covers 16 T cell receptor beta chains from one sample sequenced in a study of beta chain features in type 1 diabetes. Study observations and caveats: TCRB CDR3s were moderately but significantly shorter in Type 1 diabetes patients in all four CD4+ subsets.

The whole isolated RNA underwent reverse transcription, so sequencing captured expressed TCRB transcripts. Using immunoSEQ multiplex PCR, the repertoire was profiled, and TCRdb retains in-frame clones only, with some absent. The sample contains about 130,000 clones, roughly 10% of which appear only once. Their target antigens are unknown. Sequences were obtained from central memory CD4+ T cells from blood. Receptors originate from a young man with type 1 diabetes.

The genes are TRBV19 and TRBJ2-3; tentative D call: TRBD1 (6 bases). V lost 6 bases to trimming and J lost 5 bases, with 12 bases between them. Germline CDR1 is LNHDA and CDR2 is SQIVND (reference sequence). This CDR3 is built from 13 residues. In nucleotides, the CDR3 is TGTGCCAGTAGCCGGACAGCCAGAGATACGCAGTATTTT. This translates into CASSRTARDTQYF.

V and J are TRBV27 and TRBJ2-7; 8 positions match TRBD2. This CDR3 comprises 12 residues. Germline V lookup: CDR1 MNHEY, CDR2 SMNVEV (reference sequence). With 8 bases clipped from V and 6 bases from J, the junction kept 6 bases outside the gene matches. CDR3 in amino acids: CASGEAGVEQYF. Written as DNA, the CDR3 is TGTGCCAGCGGAGAAGCGGGGGTCGAGCAGTACTTC.

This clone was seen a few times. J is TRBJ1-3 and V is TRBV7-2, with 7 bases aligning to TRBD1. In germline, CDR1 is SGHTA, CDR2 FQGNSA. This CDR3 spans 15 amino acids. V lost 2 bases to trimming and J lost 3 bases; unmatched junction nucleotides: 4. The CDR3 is CASSLPGGYGNTIYF. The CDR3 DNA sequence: TGTGCCAGCAGCTTACCAGGGGGATATGGAAACACCATATATTTT.

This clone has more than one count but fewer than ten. The CDR3 DNA reads as TGCGCCAGCAGCTTGGCCGGGACAGCGGATGGCTACACCTTC. Amino acid sequence: CASSLAGTADGYTF. The rearrangement joins TRBV5-1 to TRBJ1-2; 7 bases agree with TRBD1. The CDR3 extends over 14 amino acids. J gave up 6 bases and V 0 bases, and 5 bases lay outside the gene matches. Germline-derived CDR1 and CDR2 are SGHRS and YFSETQ.

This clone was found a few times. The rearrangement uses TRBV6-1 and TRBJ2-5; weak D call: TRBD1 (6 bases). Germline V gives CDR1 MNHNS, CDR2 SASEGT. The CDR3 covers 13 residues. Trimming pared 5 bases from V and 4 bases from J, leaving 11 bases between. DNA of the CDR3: TGTGCCAGCAGTCAGGGGTTAGGAGAGACCCAGTACTTC. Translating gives CASSQGLGETQYF.

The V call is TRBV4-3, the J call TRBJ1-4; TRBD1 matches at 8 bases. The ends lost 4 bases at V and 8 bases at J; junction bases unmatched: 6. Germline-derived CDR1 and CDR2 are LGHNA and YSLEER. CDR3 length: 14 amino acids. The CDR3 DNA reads TGCGCCAGCAGCCCGGACAGGGTCAGGGAAAAACTGTTTTTT. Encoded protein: CASSPDRVREKLFF.

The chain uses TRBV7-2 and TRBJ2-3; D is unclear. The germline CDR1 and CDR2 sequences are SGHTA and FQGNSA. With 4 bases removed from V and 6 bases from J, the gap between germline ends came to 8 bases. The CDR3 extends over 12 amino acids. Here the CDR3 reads CASSSVRDTQYF. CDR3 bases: TGTGCCAGCAGCTCCGTTCGGGATACGCAGTATTTT.

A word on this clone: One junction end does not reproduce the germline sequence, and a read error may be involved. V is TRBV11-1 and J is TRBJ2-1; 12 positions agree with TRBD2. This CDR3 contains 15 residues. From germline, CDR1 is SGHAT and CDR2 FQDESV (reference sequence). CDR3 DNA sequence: TGTGCCAGCAGCTTAGCCCTCGCTAGCGGGGGGGCCCAGGTCTTC. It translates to CASSLALASGGAQVF.

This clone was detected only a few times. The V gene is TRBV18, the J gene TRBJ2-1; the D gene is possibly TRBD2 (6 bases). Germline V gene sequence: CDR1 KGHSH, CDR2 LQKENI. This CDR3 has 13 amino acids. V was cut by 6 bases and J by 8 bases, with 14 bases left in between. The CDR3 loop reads CASSLGGVDEQFF. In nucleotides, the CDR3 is TGTGCCAGCTCGCTAGGAGGGGTGGATGAGCAGTTCTTC. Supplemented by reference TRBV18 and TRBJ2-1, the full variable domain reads NAGVMQNPRHLVRRRGQEARLRCSPMKGHSHVYWYRQLPEEGLKFMVYLQKENIIDESGMPKERFSAEFPKEGPSILRIQQVVRGDSAAYFCASSLGGVDEQFFGPGTRLTVL.

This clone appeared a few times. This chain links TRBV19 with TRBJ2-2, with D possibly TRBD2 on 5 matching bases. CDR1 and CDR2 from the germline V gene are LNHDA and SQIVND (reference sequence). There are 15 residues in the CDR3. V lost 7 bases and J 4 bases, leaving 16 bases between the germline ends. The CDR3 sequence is CASKGLRAGTGELFF. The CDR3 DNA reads TGTGCCAGTAAAGGGTTGCGGGCCGGCACCGGGGAGCTGTTTTTT.

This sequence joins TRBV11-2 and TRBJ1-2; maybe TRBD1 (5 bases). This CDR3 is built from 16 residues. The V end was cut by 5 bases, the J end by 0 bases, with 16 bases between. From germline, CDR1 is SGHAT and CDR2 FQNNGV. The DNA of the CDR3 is TGTGCCAGCAGCCTCGGGGGTTACGCAGCTAACTATGGCTACACCTTC. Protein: CASSLGGYAANYGYTF. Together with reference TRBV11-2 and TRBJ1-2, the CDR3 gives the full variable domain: EAGVAQSPRYKIIEKRQSVAFWCNPISGHATLYWYQQILGQGPKLLIQFQNNGVVDDSQLPKDRFSAERLKGVDSTLKIQPAKLEDSAVYLCASSLGGYAANYGYTFGSGTRLTVV.

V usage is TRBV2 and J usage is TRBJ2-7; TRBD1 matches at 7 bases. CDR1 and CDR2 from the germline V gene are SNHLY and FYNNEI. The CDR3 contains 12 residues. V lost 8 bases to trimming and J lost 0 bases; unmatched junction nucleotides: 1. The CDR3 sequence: CASGTASYEQYF. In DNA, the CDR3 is TGTGCCAGCGGGACAGCCTCCTACGAGCAGTACTTC.

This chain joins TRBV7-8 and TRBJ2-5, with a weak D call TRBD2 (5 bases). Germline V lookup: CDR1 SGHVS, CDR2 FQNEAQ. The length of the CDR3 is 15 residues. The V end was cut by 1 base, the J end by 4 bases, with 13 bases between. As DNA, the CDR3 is TGTGCCAGCAGCTTAGGGTCGCTAGCTAGAGAGACCCAGTACTTC. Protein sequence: CASSLGSLARETQYF. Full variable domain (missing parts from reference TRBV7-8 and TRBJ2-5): GAGVSQSPRYKVAKRGQDVALRCDPISGHVSLFWYQQALGQGPEFLTYFQNEAQLDKSGLPSDRFFAERPEGSVSTLKIQRTQQEDSAVYLCASSLGSLARETQYFGPGTRLLVL.

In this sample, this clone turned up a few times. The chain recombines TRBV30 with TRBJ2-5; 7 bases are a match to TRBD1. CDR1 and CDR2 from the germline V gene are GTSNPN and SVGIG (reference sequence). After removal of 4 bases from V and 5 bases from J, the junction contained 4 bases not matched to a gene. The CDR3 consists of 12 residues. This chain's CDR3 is CAWNRGLETQYF. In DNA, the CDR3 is TGTGCCTGGAACAGGGGTCTCGAGACCCAGTACTTC.

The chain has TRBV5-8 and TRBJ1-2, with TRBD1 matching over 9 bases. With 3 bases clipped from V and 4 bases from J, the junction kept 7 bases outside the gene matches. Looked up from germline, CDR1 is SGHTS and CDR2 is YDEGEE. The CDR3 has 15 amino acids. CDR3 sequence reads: CASSWVTGGGYGYTF. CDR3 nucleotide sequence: TGTGCCAGCAGCTGGGTAACAGGGGGCGGCTATGGCTACACCTTC.

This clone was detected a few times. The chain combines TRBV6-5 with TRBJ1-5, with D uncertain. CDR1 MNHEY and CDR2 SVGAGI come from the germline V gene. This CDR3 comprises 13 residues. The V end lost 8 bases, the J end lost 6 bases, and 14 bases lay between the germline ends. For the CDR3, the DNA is TGTGCCAGCTCAACGGGTTTGGTTCAGCCCCAGCATTTT. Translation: CASSTGLVQPQHF.